The 5 T cell receptor beta chains listed next were all sequenced from one sample in a study of cytomegalovirus exposure and HLA in healthy donors. This PCR relied on a set of 60 Vbeta primers and 13 Jbeta primers. Clones were read by immunoSEQ multiplex PCR, and TCRdb kept only the in-frame ones, dropping some. The table includes about 270,000 clones, about 66% detected once. Sequencing input: PBMCs. The receptor set was obtained from a female donor in good health and CMV-seronegative.

This clone appeared a single time. The chain recombines TRBV19 with TRBJ2-1, with D maybe TRBD1 (6 bases). From germline, CDR1 is LNHDA and CDR2 SQIVND (reference sequence). The ends were cut back, 7 bases at V and 2 bases at J, with 15 bases in the middle. This CDR3 contains 15 residues. CDR3 nucleotides: TGTGCCAGTACCCCTCGTTGGGGGCCCTACAATGAGCAGTTCTTC. Translated, it gives CASTPRWGPYNEQFF.

This clone was observed once. This sequence joins TRBV6-1 and TRBJ2-5; 7 bases fit TRBD2. The DNA end is more similar to TRBJ2-7, so the J call may be wrong. The CDR3 is 13 residues long. CDR1 MNHNS and CDR2 SASEGT come from the germline V gene. CDR3 nucleotide sequence: TGTGCCAGCAGCTCAGAGCGGGGTTACGAGCAGTACTTC. It translates to CASSSERGYEQYF.

The sample holds one count of this clone. The V call is TRBV10-2, the J call TRBJ2-7; possibly TRBD1 for D (6 bases). CDR1 WSHSY and CDR2 SAAADI come from the germline V gene. The CDR3 runs to 11 residues. Trimming removed 8 bases at V and 4 bases at J, with 9 bases between. The CDR3 loop reads CASWDKYEQYF. The DNA for the CDR3 is TGCGCCAGCTGGGACAAGTACGAGCAGTACTTC.

This chain joins TRBV5-4 and TRBJ1-1; D might be TRBD1 (5 bases). Germline-derived CDR1 and CDR2 are SGHNT and YYREEE (reference sequence). The CDR3 extends over 14 amino acids. V lost 0 bases and J 6 bases, leaving 12 bases between the germline ends. The CDR3 DNA follows: TGTGCCAGCAGCTTGGTTGGGGGGATGGCTGAAGCTTTCTTT. As protein: CASSLVGGMAEAFF.

V and J are TRBV4-1 and TRBJ2-3, with 11 bases aligning to TRBD2. The CDR3 consists of 18 residues. Trimming removed 3 bases from V and 5 bases from J; junction bases left unmatched: 13. Germline lookup yields CDR1 MGHRA and CDR2 YSYEKL. The CDR3 spells CASSQRYSGRAYGDTQYF. The CDR3 DNA is TGCGCCAGCAGCCAGCGTTATAGCGGGAGGGCTTATGGAGATACGCAGTATTTT.